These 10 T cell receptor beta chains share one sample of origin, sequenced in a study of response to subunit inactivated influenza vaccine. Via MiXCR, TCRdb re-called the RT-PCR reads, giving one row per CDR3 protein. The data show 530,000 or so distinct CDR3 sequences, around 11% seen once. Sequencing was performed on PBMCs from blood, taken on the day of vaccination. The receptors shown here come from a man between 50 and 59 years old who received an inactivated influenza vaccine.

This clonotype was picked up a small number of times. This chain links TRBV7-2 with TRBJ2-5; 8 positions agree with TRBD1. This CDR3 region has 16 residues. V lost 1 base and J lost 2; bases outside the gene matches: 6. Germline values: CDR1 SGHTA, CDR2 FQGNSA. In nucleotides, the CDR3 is TGTGCCAGCAGCTTAGGCACTACAGGGGGGCAAGAGACCCAGTACTTC. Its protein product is CASSLGTTGGQETQYF.

Written as DNA, the CDR3 is TGTGCCAGTGGTCGTCCGAGCTCTGGAAACACCATATATTTT. This gives the protein CASGRPSSGNTIYF. The rearrangement joins TRBV2 to TRBJ1-3; D remains ambiguous. The V gene lost 9 bases and the J gene lost 0 bases, with 12 bases spanning the gap. This CDR3 has 14 residues. Germline V lookup: CDR1 SNHLY, CDR2 FYNNEI.

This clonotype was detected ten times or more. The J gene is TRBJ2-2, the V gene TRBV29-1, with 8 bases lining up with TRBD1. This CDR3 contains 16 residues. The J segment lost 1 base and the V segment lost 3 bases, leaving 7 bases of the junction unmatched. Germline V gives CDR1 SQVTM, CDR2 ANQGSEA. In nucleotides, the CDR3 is TGCAGCGTTGAGCCGACAGGGGCTAAGAACACCGGGGAGCTGTTTTTT. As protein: CSVEPTGAKNTGELFF.

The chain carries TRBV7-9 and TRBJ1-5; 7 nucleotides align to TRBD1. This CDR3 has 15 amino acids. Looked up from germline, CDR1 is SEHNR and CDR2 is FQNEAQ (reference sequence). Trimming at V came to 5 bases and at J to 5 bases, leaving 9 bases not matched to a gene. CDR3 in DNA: TGTGCCAGCAGCAAAGGACAGGTACAGGATCAGCCCCAGCATTTT. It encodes CASSKGQVQDQPQHF.

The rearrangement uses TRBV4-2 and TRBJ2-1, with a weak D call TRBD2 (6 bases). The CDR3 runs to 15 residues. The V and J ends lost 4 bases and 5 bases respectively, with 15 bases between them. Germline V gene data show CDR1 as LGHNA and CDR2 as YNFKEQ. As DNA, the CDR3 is TGTGCCAGCAGCCTGGCCGGGACTCCTGACAATGAGCAGTTCTTC. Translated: CASSLAGTPDNEQFF.

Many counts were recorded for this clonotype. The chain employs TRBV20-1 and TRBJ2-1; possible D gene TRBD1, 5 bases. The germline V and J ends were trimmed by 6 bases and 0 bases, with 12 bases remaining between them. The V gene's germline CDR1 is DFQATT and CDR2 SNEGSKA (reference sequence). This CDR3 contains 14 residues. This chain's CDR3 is CSALGVSSYNEQFF. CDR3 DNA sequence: TGCAGTGCCCTAGGGGTCTCCTCCTACAATGAGCAGTTCTTC.

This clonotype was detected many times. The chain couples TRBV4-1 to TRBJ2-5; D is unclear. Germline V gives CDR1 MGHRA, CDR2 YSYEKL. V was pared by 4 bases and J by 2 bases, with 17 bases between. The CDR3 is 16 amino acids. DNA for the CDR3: TGCGCCAGCAGCCGGGGTGAGGCCTCCCCTCAAGAGACCCAGTACTTC. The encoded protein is CASSRGEASPQETQYF.

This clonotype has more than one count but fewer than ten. The CDR3 coding sequence is TGTGCCAGCAGCCCAGGGTCGGAGGGGACCCAGTACTTC. Translating gives CASSPGSEGTQYF. V gene TRBV7-9 combines with J gene TRBJ2-5; D possibly corresponds to TRBD2 (6 bases). From germline, CDR1 is SEHNR and CDR2 FQNEAQ (reference sequence). The CDR3 is made up of 13 amino acids. The V and J ends lost 5 bases and 7 bases respectively, with 14 bases between them.

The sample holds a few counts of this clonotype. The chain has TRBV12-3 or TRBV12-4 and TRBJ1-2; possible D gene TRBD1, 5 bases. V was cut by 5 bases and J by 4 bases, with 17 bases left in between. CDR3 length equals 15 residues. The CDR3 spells CASSPSGRGIYGYTF. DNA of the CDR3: TGTGCCAGCAGTCCCTCGGGACGCGGCATCTATGGCTACACCTTC.

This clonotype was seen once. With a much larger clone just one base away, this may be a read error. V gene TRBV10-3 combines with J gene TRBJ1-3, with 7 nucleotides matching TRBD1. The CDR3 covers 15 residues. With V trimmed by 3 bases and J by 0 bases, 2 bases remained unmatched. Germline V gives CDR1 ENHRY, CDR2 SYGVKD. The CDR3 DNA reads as TGTGCCATCAGTGATGACAGGGCCTCTGGAAACACCATATATTTT. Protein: CAISDDRASGNTIYF.